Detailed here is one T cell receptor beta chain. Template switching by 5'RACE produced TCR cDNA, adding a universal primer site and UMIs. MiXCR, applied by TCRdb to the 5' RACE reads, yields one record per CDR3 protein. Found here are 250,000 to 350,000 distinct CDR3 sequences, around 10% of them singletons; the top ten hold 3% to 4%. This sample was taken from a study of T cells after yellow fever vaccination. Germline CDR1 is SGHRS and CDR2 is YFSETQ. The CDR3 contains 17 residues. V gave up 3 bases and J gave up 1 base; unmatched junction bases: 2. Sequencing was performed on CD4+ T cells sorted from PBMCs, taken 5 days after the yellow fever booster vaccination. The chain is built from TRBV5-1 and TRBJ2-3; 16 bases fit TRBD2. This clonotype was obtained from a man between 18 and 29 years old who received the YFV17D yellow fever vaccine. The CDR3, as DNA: TGCGCCAGCAGCTCCGGGACTAGCGGGGGGGGCACAGATACGCAGTATTTT. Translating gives CASSSGTSGGGTDTQYF.